The present entry profiles one T cell receptor (beta chain) with its context. Its specificity is unknown. TCRdb's table, derived via immunoSEQ multiplex PCR, lists solely in-frame clones and lacks some. The table includes roughly 150,000 clones, 70% to 90% detected once. This CDR3 contains 11 residues. Germline CDR1 reads KGHSH; CDR2 reads LQKENI. With 4 bases removed from V and 3 bases from J, the gap between germline ends came to 4 bases. The data belong to a study of T cell responses to AZD1222 COVID-19 vaccine. Study-wide findings and caveats: Donors skewed white British and female; clonal diversity was possibly underestimated. With dominance at 160-218 and 743-854, vaccine-associated CD4 TCRs spanned spike.

This sequence was found in an adult in good health. The sequencing here drew on peripheral blood, taken on day 0 of AZD1222 vaccination. The chain is built from TRBV18 and TRBJ2-7; D gene unclear. CDR3 nucleotide sequence: TGTGCCAGCTCACATTACTACGAGCAGTACTTC. As protein: CASSHYYEQYF.